This T cell receptor (beta chain) was captured in a study of cytomegalovirus exposure and HLA in healthy donors. Study-wide background: Counted in an early data release were about 85 million unique TCRs from HLA-typed donors. Out of 398 genotyped donors, 81% belonged to the Caucasian-associated ancestry cluster. Findings and caveats of the study: The authors later linked a missense DCLRE1C variant to TCR beta V- and J-gene trimming.

Losses at the gene ends were 5 bases for V and 8 bases for J; bases not matched to a gene: 8. This CDR3 contains 14 residues. Germline CDR1 is MNHEY and CDR2 is SMNVEV (reference sequence). This clone has a handful of counts. Its antigen is still unknown. PCR used 60 Vbeta primers and 13 Jbeta primers. The data were produced by immunoSEQ multiplex PCR, yet TCRdb's version contains in-frame clones alone and is incomplete. Here the sample spans about 200,000 clones, 65% to 90% being singletons. The sequencing input was PBMCs. This TCR came from a woman in her forties or fifties in good health and CMV-seronegative. This sequence joins TRBV27 and TRBJ2-1; TRBD2 aligns across 8 bases. The CDR3 region is CASSLGLARDEQFF. The CDR3, as DNA: TGTGCCAGCAGTCTCGGACTAGCTCGGGATGAGCAGTTCTTC.